This TCR beta chain was obtained from a study of cytomegalovirus exposure and HLA in healthy donors. At the level of the study: An earlier analysis identified 100 million to 130 million unique TCR beta sequences in about 170 million T cells. From HLA-typed donors, an early data release held some 80 million unique TCRs.

Study-wide findings and caveats: Presence/absence analyses supposed approximately even sequencing depth among donors.

Primers included in the PCR were 60 Vbeta and 13 Jbeta primers. Study processing details: Later analysis identified approximately 80 million unique TCR beta chains, approximately 10 million shared. The method was immunoSEQ multiplex PCR; TCRdb's version includes in-frame clones alone and lacks a portion of them. V and J calls and clone size follow that table, whereas D and trimming were derived from the DNA. The repertoire consists of some 190,000 clones, with around 90% occurring once and the leading ten covering under 1.2%. The ends lost 7 bases at V and 5 bases at J; junction bases unmatched: 10. CDR3 length: 14 amino acids. The V gene's germline CDR1 is SEHNR and CDR2 FQNEAQ (reference sequence). This clone was picked up one time. Its target is not known. Other DNA sequences from this sample encode an identical CDR3 as well.

Sequenced sample: PBMCs. The clonotype was recovered from a boy aged 2 to 10 in good health and CMV-seronegative. The chain carries TRBV7-9 and TRBJ1-1, with 7 bases aligning to TRBD1. This CDR3 is CASTADRPGTEAFF. In DNA, the CDR3 is TGTGCCAGCACCGCGGACAGGCCTGGGACTGAAGCTTTCTTT.